This TCR beta chain came from a study of T cells after yellow fever vaccination. TCRdb re-analysed the 5' RACE reads in MiXCR, keeping a single row per CDR3 protein. The sample holds about 74,000 distinct CDR3 sequences, approximately 7.7% seen once. This material consisted of CD8+ T cells sorted from PBMCs, taken roughly 5 days after the first yellow fever vaccination. This sequence originates from a man aged 18 to 29 who received the YFV17D yellow fever vaccine.

The CDR3 coding sequence is TGTGCCAGCAGTTTAATGAGGGGGGCAATAGATACGCAGTATTTT. This encodes CASSLMRGAIDTQYF. V and J are TRBV27 and TRBJ2-3; TRBD1 or TRBD2 may be the D gene (6 bases each). V dropped 2 bases and J dropped 5 bases, with 14 bases sitting between them. CDR3 length: 15 residues. CDR1 is MNHEY and CDR2 is SMNVEV in the germline V gene (reference sequence).